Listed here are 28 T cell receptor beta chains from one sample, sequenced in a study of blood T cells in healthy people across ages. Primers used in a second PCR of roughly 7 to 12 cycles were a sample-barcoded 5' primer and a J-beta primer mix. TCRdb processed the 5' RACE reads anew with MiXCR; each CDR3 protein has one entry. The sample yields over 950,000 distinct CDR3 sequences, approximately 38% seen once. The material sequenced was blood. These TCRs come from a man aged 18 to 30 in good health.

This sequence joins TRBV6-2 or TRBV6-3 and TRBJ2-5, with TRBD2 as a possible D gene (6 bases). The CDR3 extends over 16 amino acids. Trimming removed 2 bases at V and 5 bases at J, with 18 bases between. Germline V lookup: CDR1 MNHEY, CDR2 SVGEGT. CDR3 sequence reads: CASSYLPGLSRETQYF. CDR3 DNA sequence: TGTGCCAGCAGTTACCTTCCGGGACTTTCACGGGAGACCCAGTACTTC.

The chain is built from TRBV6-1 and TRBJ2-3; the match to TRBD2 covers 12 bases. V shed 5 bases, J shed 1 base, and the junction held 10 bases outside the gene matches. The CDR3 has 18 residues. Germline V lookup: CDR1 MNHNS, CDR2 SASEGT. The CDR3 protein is CASSPLAGGPRGTDTQYF. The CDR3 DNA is TGTGCCAGCAGTCCCCTAGCGGGGGGGCCGAGGGGCACAGATACGCAGTATTTT.

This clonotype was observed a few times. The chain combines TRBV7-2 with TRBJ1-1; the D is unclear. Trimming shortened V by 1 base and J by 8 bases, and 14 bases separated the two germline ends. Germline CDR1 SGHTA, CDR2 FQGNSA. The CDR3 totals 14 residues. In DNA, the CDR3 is TGTGCCAGCAGCTTAGAATCGGCAGCTTGGGAAGCTTTCTTT. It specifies CASSLESAAWEAFF.

CDR3: CSAPNLAGSYNEQFF. The CDR3 DNA is TGCAGCGCTCCCAATCTGGCGGGGTCCTACAATGAGCAGTTCTTC. The J gene is TRBJ2-1, the V gene TRBV20-1, with D maybe TRBD2 (6 bases). This CDR3 region has 15 residues. Germline V gene data show CDR1 as DFQATT and CDR2 as SNEGSKA (reference sequence).

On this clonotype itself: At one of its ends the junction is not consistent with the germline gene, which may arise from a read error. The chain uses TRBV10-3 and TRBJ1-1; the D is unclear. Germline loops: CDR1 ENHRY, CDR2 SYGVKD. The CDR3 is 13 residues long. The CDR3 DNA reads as TGTACCATCAGTGAGTCCCGGTTCGGTGAAGCTTTCTTT. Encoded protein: CTISESRFGEAFF.

CDR3: CASSQNFGGAGELFF. CDR3 coding DNA: TGCGCCAGCAGCCAGAACTTCGGGGGGGCCGGGGAGCTGTTTTTT. V and J are TRBV4-3 and TRBJ2-2; 8 positions match TRBD2. V dropped 3 bases and J dropped 6; count of bases not matched to a gene: 6. The germline CDR1 and CDR2 sequences are LGHNA and YSLEER. This CDR3 contains 15 residues.

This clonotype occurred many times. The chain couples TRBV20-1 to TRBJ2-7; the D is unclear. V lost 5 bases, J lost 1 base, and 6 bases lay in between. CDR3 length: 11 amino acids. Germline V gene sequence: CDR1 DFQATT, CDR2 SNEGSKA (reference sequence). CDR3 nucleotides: TGCAGTGCTTTACATTCCTACGAGCAGTACTTC. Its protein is CSALHSYEQYF.

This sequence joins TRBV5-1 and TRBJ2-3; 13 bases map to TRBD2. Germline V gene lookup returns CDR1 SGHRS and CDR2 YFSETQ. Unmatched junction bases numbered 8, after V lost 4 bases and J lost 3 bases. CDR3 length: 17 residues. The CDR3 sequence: CASSLTSGGVLTDTQYF. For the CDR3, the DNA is TGCGCCAGCAGCCTTACTAGCGGGGGGGTATTGACAGATACGCAGTATTTT.

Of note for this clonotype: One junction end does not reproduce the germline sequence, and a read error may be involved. The CDR3 nucleotides are TGTTCCAGCAGCTCCCGGGGAACCACAGATACGCAGTATTTT. It encodes CSSSSRGTTDTQYF. The chain employs TRBV7-3 and TRBJ2-3, with a tentative D call TRBD2 (5 bases). The length of the CDR3 is 14 residues. Germline lookup yields CDR1 SGHTA and CDR2 FQGTGA.

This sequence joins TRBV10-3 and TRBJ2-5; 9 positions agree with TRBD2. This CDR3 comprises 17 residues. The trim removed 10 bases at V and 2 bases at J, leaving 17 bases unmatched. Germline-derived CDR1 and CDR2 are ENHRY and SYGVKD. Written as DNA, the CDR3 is TGTGCCACCATCGCCGTGATCAGACTAGCGGAGCAAGAGACCCAGTACTTC. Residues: CATIAVIRLAEQETQYF.

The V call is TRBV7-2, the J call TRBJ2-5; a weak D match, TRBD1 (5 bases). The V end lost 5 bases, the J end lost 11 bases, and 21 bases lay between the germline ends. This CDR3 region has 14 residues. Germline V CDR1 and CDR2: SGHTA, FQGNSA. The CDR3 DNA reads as TGTGCCAGCAGCCCGCGGACGTCAGGGTCTGAGCAGTACTTC. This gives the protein CASSPRTSGSEQYF.

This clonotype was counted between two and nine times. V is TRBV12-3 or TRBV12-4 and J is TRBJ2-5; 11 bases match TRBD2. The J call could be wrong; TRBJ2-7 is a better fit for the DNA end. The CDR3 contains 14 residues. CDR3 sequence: CASTSGGRVGEQYF. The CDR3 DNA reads TGTGCCAGCACTAGCGGGGGGCGGGTCGGCGAGCAGTACTTC.

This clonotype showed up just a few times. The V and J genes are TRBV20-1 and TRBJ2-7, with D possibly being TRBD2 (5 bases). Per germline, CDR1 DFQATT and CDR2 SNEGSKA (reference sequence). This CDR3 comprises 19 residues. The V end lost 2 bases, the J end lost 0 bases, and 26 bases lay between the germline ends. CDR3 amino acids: CSARTQIQTDSSLSYEQYF. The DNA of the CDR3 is TGCAGTGCTAGAACCCAAATTCAGACGGACTCATCCCTCTCCTACGAGCAGTACTTC.

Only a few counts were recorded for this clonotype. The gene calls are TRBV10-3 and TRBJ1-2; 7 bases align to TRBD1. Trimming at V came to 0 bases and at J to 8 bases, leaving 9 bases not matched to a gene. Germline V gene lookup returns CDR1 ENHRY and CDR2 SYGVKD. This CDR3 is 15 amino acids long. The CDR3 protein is CAISESITGERGYTF. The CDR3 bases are TGTGCCATCAGTGAGTCGATAACAGGGGAGCGCGGCTACACCTTC.

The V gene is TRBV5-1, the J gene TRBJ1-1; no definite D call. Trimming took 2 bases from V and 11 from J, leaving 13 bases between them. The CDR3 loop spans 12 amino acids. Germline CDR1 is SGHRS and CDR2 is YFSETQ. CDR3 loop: CASSFGSELAFF. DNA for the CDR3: TGCGCCAGCAGCTTTGGGTCGGAGCTGGCTTTCTTT.

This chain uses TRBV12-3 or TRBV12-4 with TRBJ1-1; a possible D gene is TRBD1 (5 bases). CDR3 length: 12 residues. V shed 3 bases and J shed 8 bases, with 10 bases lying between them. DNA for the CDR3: TGTGCCAGCAGTTTGGAGGGGAGGGAAGCTTTCTTT. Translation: CASSLEGREAFF.

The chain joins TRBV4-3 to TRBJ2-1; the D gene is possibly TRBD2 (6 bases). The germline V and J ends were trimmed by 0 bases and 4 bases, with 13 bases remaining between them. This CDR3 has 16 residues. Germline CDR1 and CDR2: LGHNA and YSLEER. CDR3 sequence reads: CASSQERGRRYNEQFF. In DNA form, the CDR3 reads TGCGCCAGCAGCCAAGAGCGGGGCCGTAGATACAATGAGCAGTTCTTC.

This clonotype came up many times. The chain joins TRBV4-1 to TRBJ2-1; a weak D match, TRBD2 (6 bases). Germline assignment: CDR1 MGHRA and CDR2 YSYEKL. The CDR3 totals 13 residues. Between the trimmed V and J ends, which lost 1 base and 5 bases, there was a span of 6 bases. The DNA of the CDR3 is TGCGCCAGCAGCCAAGGCGGGGACAATGAGCAGTTCTTC. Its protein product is CASSQGGDNEQFF.

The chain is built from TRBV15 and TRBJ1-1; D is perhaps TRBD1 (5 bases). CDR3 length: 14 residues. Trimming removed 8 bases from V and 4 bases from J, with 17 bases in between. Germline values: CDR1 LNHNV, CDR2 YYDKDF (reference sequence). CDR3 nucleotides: TGTGCCACCTCCAGCCGGCCCCAGGGCACTGAAGCTTTCTTT. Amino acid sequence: CATSSRPQGTEAFF.

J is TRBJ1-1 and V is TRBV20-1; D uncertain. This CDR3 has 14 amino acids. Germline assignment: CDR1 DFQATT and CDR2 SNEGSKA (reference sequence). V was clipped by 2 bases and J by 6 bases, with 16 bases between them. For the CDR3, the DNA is TGCAGTGCTAGATTGGGGTGGGAGGACGCTGAAGCTTTCTTT. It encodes CSARLGWEDAEAFF.

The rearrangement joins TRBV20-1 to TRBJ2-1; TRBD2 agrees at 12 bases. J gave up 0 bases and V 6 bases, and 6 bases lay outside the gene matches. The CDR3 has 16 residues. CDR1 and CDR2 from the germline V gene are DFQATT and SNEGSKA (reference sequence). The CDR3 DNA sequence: TGCAGTGCAGAACTAGCGGGGGGAGCCTCCTACAATGAGCAGTTCTTC. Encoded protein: CSAELAGGASYNEQFF.

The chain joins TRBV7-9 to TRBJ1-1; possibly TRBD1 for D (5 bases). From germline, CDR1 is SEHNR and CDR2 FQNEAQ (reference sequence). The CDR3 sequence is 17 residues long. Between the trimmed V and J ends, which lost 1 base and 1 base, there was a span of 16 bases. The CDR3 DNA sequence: TGTGCCAGCAGCTTAGACGTCAGGGAGGATTGGAACACTGAAGCTTTCTTT. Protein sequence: CASSLDVREDWNTEAFF.

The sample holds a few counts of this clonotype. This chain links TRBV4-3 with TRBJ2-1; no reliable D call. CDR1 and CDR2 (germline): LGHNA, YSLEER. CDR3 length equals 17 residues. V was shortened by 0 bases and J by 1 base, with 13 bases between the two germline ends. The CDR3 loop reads CASSQDFGGLSYNEQFF. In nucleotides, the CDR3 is TGCGCCAGCAGCCAAGATTTTGGCGGCCTTTCCTACAATGAGCAGTTCTTC.

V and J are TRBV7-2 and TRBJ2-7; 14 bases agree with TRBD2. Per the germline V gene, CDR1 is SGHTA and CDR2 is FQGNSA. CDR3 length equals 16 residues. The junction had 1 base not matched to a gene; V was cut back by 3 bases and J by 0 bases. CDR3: CASSLGTSGSSYEQYF. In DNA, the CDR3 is TGTGCCAGCAGCTTGGGGACTAGCGGGAGCTCCTACGAGCAGTACTTC.

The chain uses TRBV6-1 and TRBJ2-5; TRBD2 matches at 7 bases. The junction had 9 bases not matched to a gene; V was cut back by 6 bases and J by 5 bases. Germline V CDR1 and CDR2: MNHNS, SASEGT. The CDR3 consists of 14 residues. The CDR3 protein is CASSSGAKPETQYF. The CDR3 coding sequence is TGTGCCAGCAGCAGCGGGGCTAAACCCGAGACCCAGTACTTC.

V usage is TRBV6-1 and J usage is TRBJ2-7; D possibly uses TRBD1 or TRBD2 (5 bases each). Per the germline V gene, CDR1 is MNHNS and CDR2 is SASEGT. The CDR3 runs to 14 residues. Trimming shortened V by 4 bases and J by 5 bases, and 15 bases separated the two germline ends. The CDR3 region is CASSAPGTPNEQYF. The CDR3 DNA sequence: TGTGCCAGCAGTGCTCCCGGGACCCCTAACGAGCAGTACTTC.

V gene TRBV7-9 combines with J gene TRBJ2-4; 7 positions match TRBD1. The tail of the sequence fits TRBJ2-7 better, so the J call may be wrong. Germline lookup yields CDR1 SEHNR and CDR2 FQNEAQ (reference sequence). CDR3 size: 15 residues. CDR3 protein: CASSSLQGSGYEQYF. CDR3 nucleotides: TGTGCCAGCAGCTCCCTACAGGGGAGCGGCTACGAGCAGTACTTC.

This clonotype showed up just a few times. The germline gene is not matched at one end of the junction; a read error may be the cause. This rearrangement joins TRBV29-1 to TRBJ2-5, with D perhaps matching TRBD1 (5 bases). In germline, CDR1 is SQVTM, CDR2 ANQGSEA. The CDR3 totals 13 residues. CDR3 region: CSVGRGSQEAQYF. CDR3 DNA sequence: TGCAGCGTTGGAAGGGGATCCCAAGAGGCCCAGTACTTC.